This T cell receptor (beta chain) was identified during a study of cytomegalovirus exposure and HLA in healthy donors. This clone appeared a single time. Its antigen is as yet unknown. From the 120-subject validation cohort, which was separate from the roughly 680-subject first cohort, the donors were drawn. TCRdb keeps only in-frame clones here, not all; method: immunoSEQ multiplex PCR. This table has 170,000 or so clones, about 85% appearing once. Findings and caveats of the study: Rare TCR sequences dominated, though some public TCRs recurred in many donors. In vitro assays verified that three CMV-associated chains recognized CMV antigens specifically. Subsequent analysis showed first-cohort TCR clusters tending to co-occur in around 130 validation repertoires.

This sequence originates from a man between 18 and 29 years old in good health and CMV-seropositive. The material sequenced was PBMCs.

The CDR3 loop is CASSLDNPSSGNTIYF. CDR3 bases: TGCGCCAGCAGCTTGGACAATCCTTCGTCTGGAAACACCATATATTTT. The rearrangement links TRBV5-1 to TRBJ1-3; D not resolved. There are 16 residues in the CDR3. Per the germline V gene, CDR1 is SGHRS and CDR2 is YFSETQ. V was pared by 0 bases and J by 1 base, with 11 bases between.